Listed below are T cell receptor beta chains from one sample, sequenced in a study of control samples from healthy donors and cancer patients. Profiled with immunoSEQ multiplex PCR; TCRdb holds only in-frame clones, not every one. This table has around 160,000 clones, approximately 93% appearing once. The specimen sequenced was blood. Receptors were obtained from a man aged 18 to 35 in good health. Each CDR3 is given with its conserved first and last residue. A D gene is named only where the DNA matches it firmly. A row's size may be missing; if present it is once, few, many or a size class.

j_gene: TRBJ1-1
d_gene: .
abundance: few
v_gene: TRBV2
CDR3nt: TGTGCCAGCAGTGACGGGGGAATCACTGAAGCTTTCTTT
CDR3aa: CASSDGGITEAFF

j_gene: TRBJ2-7
d_gene: .
abundance: .
v_gene: TRBV14
CDR3nt: TGTGCCAGCAGCCAGGGGGCGGGGACCGGGTCCTACGAGCAGTACTTC
CDR3aa: CASSQGAGTGSYEQYF

j_gene: TRBJ1-2
d_gene: .
abundance: .
v_gene: TRBV11-2
CDR3nt: TGTGCCAGTACCACGATGACAGAAGACTATGGCTACACCTTC
CDR3aa: CASTTMTEDYGYTF

j_gene: TRBJ2-7
d_gene: .
abundance: .
v_gene: TRBV27
CDR3nt: TGTGCCAGCAGTTTTGCCCAGGGGAGGTACGAGCAGTACTTC
CDR3aa: CASSFAQGRYEQYF

j_gene: TRBJ2-1
d_gene: TRBD2
abundance: .
v_gene: TRBV4-1
CDR3nt: TGCGCCAGCAGCCTAACCCCTACAAGACGGGGGGGGACCCCTGGGAATGAGCAGTTCTTC
CDR3aa: CASSLTPTRRGGTPGNEQFF

j_gene: TRBJ2-7
d_gene: TRBD2
abundance: .
v_gene: TRBV7-9
CDR3nt: TGTGCCAGCAGCCAAGGGGCTAGCGGTACCTACGAGCAGTACTTC
CDR3aa: CASSQGASGTYEQYF

j_gene: TRBJ2-5
d_gene: .
abundance: .
v_gene: TRBV3-1/TRBV3-2
CDR3nt: TGTGCCAGCAGCCAAGAGTGGGGGACCCAGTACTTC
CDR3aa: CASSQEWGTQYF

j_gene: TRBJ2-2
d_gene: TRBD1
abundance: once
v_gene: TRBV3-1/TRBV3-2
CDR3nt: TGTGCCAGCAGGGGGCAGGGGGAACGACATGGCCTCACCGGGGAGCTGTTTTTT
CDR3aa: CASRGQGERHGLTGELFF

j_gene: TRBJ2-6
d_gene: .
abundance: .
v_gene: TRBV15
CDR3nt: TGTGCCACCAGCAGAGATCGTGGCTCTCGGGCCAACGTCCTGACTTTC
CDR3aa: CATSRDRGSRANVLTF

j_gene: TRBJ2-7
d_gene: .
abundance: once
v_gene: TRBV27
CDR3nt: TGTGCCAGCGGTCCTGGGGTGGCTTCCTACGAGCAGTACTTC
CDR3aa: CASGPGVASYEQYF

j_gene: TRBJ1-4
d_gene: TRBD1
abundance: .
v_gene: TRBV9
CDR3nt: TGTGCCAGCAGCGGTAGGGGGCATTCTAATGAAAAACTGTTTTTT
CDR3aa: CASSGRGHSNEKLFF

j_gene: TRBJ2-1
d_gene: .
abundance: .
v_gene: TRBV5-1
CDR3nt: TGCGCCAGCAGCTTGAGTAGCGTGGGGACCAATGAGCAGTTCTTC
CDR3aa: CASSLSSVGTNEQFF

j_gene: TRBJ2-3
d_gene: TRBD1
abundance: .
v_gene: TRBV7-6
CDR3nt: TGTGCCAGCAGCTTAGAGGGGGCGCACACAGATACGCAGTATTTT
CDR3aa: CASSLEGAHTDTQYF

j_gene: TRBJ2-3
d_gene: .
abundance: .
v_gene: TRBV18
CDR3nt: TGTGCCAGCTCAGTCGGGGGCGCCGAAGATACGCAGTATTTT
CDR3aa: CASSVGGAEDTQYF

j_gene: TRBJ2-3
d_gene: .
abundance: .
v_gene: TRBV30
CDR3nt: TGTGCCTGGAGCCGTGGCGGGGCAGTCACAGATACGCAGTATTTT
CDR3aa: CAWSRGGAVTDTQYF

j_gene: TRBJ2-7
d_gene: TRBD2
abundance: .
v_gene: TRBV6-5
CDR3nt: TGTGCCTCAAGGGAGGGGATCCACGAGCAGTACTTC
CDR3aa: CASREGIHEQYF

j_gene: TRBJ2-7
d_gene: .
abundance: .
v_gene: TRBV5-1
CDR3nt: TGCGCCAGCAGCCCAACCGGCTCGGGGAAGCATGAGCAGTACTTC
CDR3aa: CASSPTGSGKHEQYF

j_gene: TRBJ1-1
d_gene: .
abundance: once
v_gene: TRBV6-5
CDR3nt: TGTGCCAGCAGCCCAAGGCCCGATGGCACTGAAGCTTTCTTT
CDR3aa: CASSPRPDGTEAFF

j_gene: TRBJ1-2
d_gene: .
abundance: .
v_gene: TRBV29-1
CDR3nt: TGCAGCGGTGGCCTGGACAGCGGAAGCGATGGCTACACCTTC
CDR3aa: CSGGLDSGSDGYTF

j_gene: TRBJ1-2
d_gene: .
abundance: .
v_gene: TRBV15
CDR3nt: TGTGCCACCAGCAGAGATGTGGGGTTCTATGGCTACACCTTC
CDR3aa: CATSRDVGFYGYTF

j_gene: TRBJ1-5
d_gene: .
abundance: .
v_gene: TRBV6-1
CDR3nt: TGTGCCAGCAGTGAAGCCCACTCTTACGGTCAGCCCCAGCATTTT
CDR3aa: CASSEAHSYGQPQHF

j_gene: TRBJ2-6
d_gene: .
abundance: .
v_gene: TRBV27
CDR3nt: TGTGCCAGCAGTACTCAAGCCCTCGGGGCCAACGTCCTGACTTTC
CDR3aa: CASSTQALGANVLTF

j_gene: TRBJ2-4
d_gene: .
abundance: .
v_gene: TRBV5-1
CDR3nt: TGCGCCAGCAGCTCGACCCCTTTTGACACGAGACGGGACATTCAGTACTTC
CDR3aa: CASSSTPFDTRRDIQYF

j_gene: TRBJ1-2
d_gene: TRBD1
abundance: .
v_gene: TRBV27
CDR3nt: TGTGCCAGCAGCCCCTTGGACAGGGGTAACTATGGCTACACCTTC
CDR3aa: CASSPLDRGNYGYTF